Detailed here is one T cell receptor (beta chain). Its matching antigen is unknown. The CDR3 covers 15 residues. V lost 0 bases to trimming and J lost 4 bases; unmatched junction nucleotides: 6. The germline gives CDR1 MNHEY, CDR2 SVGAGI. This entry comes from a study of graft-versus-host responses after intestinal transplantation. Produced via immunoSEQ multiplex PCR; TCRdb's table is partial and in-frame only. The data hold fewer than 95,000 clones, with roughly 91% observed a single time. Sample: unstimulated CD8+ T cells sorted from spleen or lymph node cells, taken before intestinal transplant. The origin of this receptor is a human donor who received an intestinal transplant. The V and J genes are TRBV6-5 and TRBJ2-7; 7 nucleotides line up with TRBD1. This CDR3 reads CASSYSGAGGYEQYF. CDR3 nucleotides: TGTGCCAGCAGTTACTCGGGGGCAGGGGGATACGAGCAGTACTTC.